This T cell receptor beta chain was found in a study of blood T cell repertoires in COVID-19. Study as a whole: The origin of the acute and convalescent COVID-19 samples was the United States, Italy and Spain. The analysed material was cDNA or gDNA that came from T cells, B-cell-depleted T cells, or PBMCs.

In the original workflow: Reference gene primer amplification in the assay estimated nucleated cell counts. Repertoires were generated with immunoSEQ multiplex PCR, while TCRdb's copy carries only in-frame clones and drops some. For V, J and clone size, that table is used; D and trimming come from the DNA. This table holds about 250,000 clones, 87% found once. Looked up from germline, CDR1 is LNHDA and CDR2 is SQIVND (reference sequence). The CDR3 has 13 amino acids. Trimming shortened V by 5 bases and J by 9 bases, and 14 bases separated the two germline ends. The J gene is TRBJ2-1, the V gene TRBV19, with D unclear. The sequence came from a man younger than 35 with active or convalescent COVID-19. The sequencing input was peripheral blood. CDR3 DNA: TGTGCCAGTAGTGCGGTGATACAAGGTGAGCAGTTCTTC. It specifies CASSAVIQGEQFF.